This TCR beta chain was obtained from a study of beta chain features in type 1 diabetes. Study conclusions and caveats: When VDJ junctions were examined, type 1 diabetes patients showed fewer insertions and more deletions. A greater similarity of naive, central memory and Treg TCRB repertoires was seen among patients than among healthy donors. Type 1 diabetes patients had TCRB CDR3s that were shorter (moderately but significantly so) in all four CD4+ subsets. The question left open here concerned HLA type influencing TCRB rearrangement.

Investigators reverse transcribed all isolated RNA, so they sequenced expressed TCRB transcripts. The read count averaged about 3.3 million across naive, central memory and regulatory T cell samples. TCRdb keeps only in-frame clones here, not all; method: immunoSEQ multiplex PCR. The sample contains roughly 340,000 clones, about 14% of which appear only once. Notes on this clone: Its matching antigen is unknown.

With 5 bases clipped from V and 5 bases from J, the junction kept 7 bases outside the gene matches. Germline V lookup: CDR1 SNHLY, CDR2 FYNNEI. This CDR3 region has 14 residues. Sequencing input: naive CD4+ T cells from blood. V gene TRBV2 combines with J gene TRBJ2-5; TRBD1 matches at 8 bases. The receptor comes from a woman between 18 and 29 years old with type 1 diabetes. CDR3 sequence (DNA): TGTGCCAGCAGTACCCGGACAGGGTTGGAGACCCAGTACTTC. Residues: CASSTRTGLETQYF.